This TCR beta chain stems from a study of T cell responses to AZD1222 COVID-19 vaccine (dated by TCRdb to 2020 to 2023). In the study overall: AZD1222 recipients whose second dose came at about 4 weeks and those whose second dose came at about 12 weeks were combined into one group, since spike-specific TCR depth and breadth did not differ between the two schedules. A total of 230 or so trial participants underwent TCR sequencing, of whom 207 received two doses of AZD1222 and 26 received two doses of the MenACWY control vaccine. Trial participants were enrolled into age subgroups of 18-55, 56-69 and 70-plus years, which contained about 160, 30 and 59 TCR-sequenced participants, respectively. On the study overall, not on this receptor specifically: Vaccine-associated CD4 TCRs spanned the whole spike protein, with dominant responses in regions 160-218 and 743-854. Most participants were white British and females outnumbered males, and the authors suggested that clonal diversity may have been underestimated. Nearly half of unique spike-specific TCRs reportedly recognized epitopes outside regions mutated in the B.1.351 and B.1.1.7 variants. Only six or seven AZD1222 recipients were SARS-CoV-2 seropositive at baseline, limiting conclusions about previously exposed vaccinees. Because no day 14 peak-response samples were available, the repertoires could be characterized only after the peak T cell response. A significant rise in spike-specific TCR breadth and depth was observed after two AZD1222 doses relative to day 0 and relative to MenACWY recipients. The 56-69-year group was small, and its depth increase did not reach significance, likely because of low power.

The time point label, read with the paper, signifies: baseline before first vaccination. Samples from vaccinated people were obtained from the UK trials COV001 and COV002, which included a single-blind randomized controlled phase 2/3 trial of AZD1222 (ChAdOx1 nCoV-19) in healthy adults. For TCRbeta chain sequencing, PBMC samples were collected from trial participants at day 0 and at day 28 after the second dose. The CDR3 regions of human TCRbeta chains were analyzed by immunosequencing. Regarding the original processing steps: Repertoire TCRs were checked for matches against a reference library of SARS-CoV-2-specific TCRs that had been generated using the MIRA antigen-specificity platform. Breadth was defined as the fraction of unique TCRs that were SARS-CoV-2-associated. Depth was defined as the fraction of total T cells that were SARS-CoV-2-associated. Each spike-specific TCR was assigned to its reactive spike region and to a CD4 or CD8 class using the MIRA data. Log10-transformed breadth and depth values were compared by one-way ANOVA with Sidak's multiple comparisons tests. Here the immuneACCESS table is served through TCRdb, limited to in-frame sequences with V and J called. Missing clones are a known gap in these copies; in checked studies unresolved V genes cover under half, and the rest lacks a known reason. V, J and clone size derive from that table, while D and trimming were established from the DNA sequence. The sample profile shows 90,000 to 150,000 clones; roughly nine tenths of them were found once. 2.4% of the sample comes from the top ten.

V is reduced by 6 bases and J by 10 bases, leaving a spacing of 16 bases between them. The germline V gene supplies CDR1 KGHSH and CDR2 LQKENI. The CDR3 has 14 amino acids, counting the end cysteine and phenylalanine. Only the CDR3 DNA is retained, 42 bases long and in frame from the first base. A word on this clone: The specificity of this receptor is unknown. Base quality data are lacking; no much larger clone is found one base away.

The sequence was obtained from an adult in good health. The sample was peripheral blood, taken on day 0 of AZD1222 vaccination. This receptor chain uses TRBV18 and TRBJ1-6; no D gene is confidently identified. The sequence in DNA is TGTGCCAGCTCTCCCCTACCGGGAACCTCACCCCTCCACTTT. This encodes CASSPLPGTSPLHF.